The clone carrying this T cell receptor beta chain has more than one count but fewer than ten. What it binds is not known. The data were obtained in a study of post-analysis software for immune sequencing data. Study in general: Patients with relapsing-remitting, secondary progressive and progressive-relapsing multiple sclerosis courses were all represented.

The CDR3 is 14 amino acids. Germline values: CDR1 DFQATT, CDR2 SNEGSKA (reference sequence). Unmatched junction bases numbered 9, after V lost 2 bases and J lost 6 bases. General observations from the study: Normalized Chao1 diversity was significantly reduced in patients versus controls.

Each TCR beta cDNA library carried unique molecular identifiers. Each batch of about 0.95 to 11 million T cells produced some 500,000 cDNA molecules. TCRdb reanalysed the PCR reads using MiXCR and keeps one entry per CDR3 protein. The sample lists 150,000 or so distinct CDR3 sequences; 30% to 45% were seen once. The chain recombines TRBV20-1 with TRBJ2-7; TRBD1 agrees at 8 bases. This material consisted of blood, taken after autologous hematopoietic stem cell transplantation. The clonotype originates from a girl between 5 and 17 years old with multiple sclerosis. In nucleotides, the CDR3 is TGCAGTGCTAGATCCGGGACAGGTTATCTCGAGCAGTACTTC. It specifies CSARSGTGYLEQYF.